Listed here are 19 T cell receptor beta chains from one sample, sequenced in a study of cytomegalovirus exposure and HLA in healthy donors. With 60 Vbeta and 13 Jbeta primers, the PCR was carried out. The data were produced by immunoSEQ multiplex PCR, yet TCRdb's version contains in-frame clones alone and is incomplete. The sample has 200,000 to 250,000 clones, around 89% seen once. Material for sequencing was PBMCs. Every receptor here comes from a woman younger than 30 in good health and CMV-seronegative.

The V and J genes are TRBV29-1 and TRBJ1-2; tentative D call: TRBD1 (6 bases). This CDR3 contains 15 residues. From germline, CDR1 is SQVTM and CDR2 ANQGSEA. Trimming pared 3 bases from V and 5 bases from J, leaving 19 bases between. CDR3 region: CSVEGYGPGDYGYTF. CDR3 nucleotides: TGCAGCGTTGAGGGTTACGGTCCAGGGGATTATGGCTACACCTTC.

The gene calls are TRBV5-1 and TRBJ1-5; D is ambiguous. V lost 3 bases and J lost 6, with 16 bases in between. CDR1 SGHRS and CDR2 YFSETQ come from the germline V gene. CDR3 size: 15 residues. CDR3: CASSWEGGKFQPQHF. CDR3 coding DNA: TGCGCCAGCAGCTGGGAGGGCGGGAAGTTTCAGCCCCAGCATTTT.

The rearrangement uses TRBV7-9 and TRBJ1-6; 8 nucleotides agree with TRBD1. Trimming at V came to 5 bases and at J to 1 base, leaving 7 bases not matched to a gene. The CDR3 covers 17 residues. From germline, CDR1 is SEHNR and CDR2 FQNEAQ (reference sequence). The CDR3 here is CASSPRQGRSYNSPLHF. The CDR3 coding sequence is TGTGCCAGCAGCCCCAGACAGGGGAGATCCTATAATTCACCCCTCCACTTT. The complete variable domain, with remaining parts taken from reference TRBV7-9 and TRBJ1-6, reads DTGVSQNPRHKITKRGQNVTFRCDPISEHNRLYWYRQTLGQGPEFLTYFQNEAQLEKSRLLSDRFSAERPKGSFSTLEIQRTEQGDSAMYLCASSPRQGRSYNSPLHFGNGTRLTVT.

This clone was observed a few times. The J gene is TRBJ2-1, the V gene TRBV14; 9 bases are a match to TRBD2. CDR3 length equals 14 residues. Germline V gene lookup returns CDR1 SGHDN and CDR2 FVKESK. Germline trimming cut 4 bases from V and 8 bases from J; bases unmatched to any gene: 6. The CDR3 DNA reads as TGTGCCAGCAGCCCTCTAGCGGGAAGGTATGAGCAGTTCTTC. This encodes CASSPLAGRYEQFF.

V usage is TRBV6-6 and J usage is TRBJ1-3; D might be TRBD1 (5 bases). Trimming left V 6 bases short and J 0 bases short, with 12 bases between. The germline V gene encodes CDR1 MNHNY and CDR2 SVGAGI (reference sequence). The CDR3 is made up of 15 amino acids. The chain's CDR3 is CASSGWGGSGNTIYF. The CDR3 nucleotides read TGTGCCAGCAGCGGCTGGGGCGGCTCTGGAAACACCATATATTTT.

The chain uses TRBV6-5 and TRBJ2-1; TRBD2 matches at 7 bases. V shed 3 bases, J shed 6 bases, and the junction held 8 bases outside the gene matches. The CDR3 has 15 residues. Germline V lookup: CDR1 MNHEY, CDR2 SVGAGI. In nucleotides, the CDR3 is TGTGCCAGCAGTTATTGGGAGGGGTCGGGCAATGAGCAGTTCTTC. Protein: CASSYWEGSGNEQFF.

The gene calls are TRBV7-2 and TRBJ1-2; TRBD1 aligns across 7 bases. Germline values: CDR1 SGHTA, CDR2 FQGNSA. The CDR3 is 14 amino acids. The V and J ends lost 1 base and 7 bases, in that order; junction bases with no gene match: 6. This chain's CDR3 is CASSLVSGGGGYTF. Written as DNA, the CDR3 is TGTGCCAGCAGCTTAGTCTCAGGGGGTGGTGGCTACACCTTC.

This chain connects TRBV5-1 to TRBJ2-3; 14 bases are shared with TRBD2. V was clipped by 5 bases and J by 6 bases; unmatched bases: 8. Germline V gene data show CDR1 as SGHRS and CDR2 as YFSETQ. The CDR3 is 16 residues long. Here the CDR3 DNA reads TGCGCCAGCAGGCCAGGGACTAGCGGGAGTGGCGATACGCAGTATTTT. Translation: CASRPGTSGSGDTQYF. The variable domain in full, completed from reference TRBV5-1 and TRBJ2-3, reads KAGVTQTPRYLIKTRGQQVTLSCSPISGHRSVSWYQQTPGQGLQFLFEYFSETQRNKGNFPGRFSGRQFSNSRSEMNVSTLELGDSALYLCASRPGTSGSGDTQYFGPGTRLTVL.

This clone turned up a few times. This chain connects TRBV6-6 to TRBJ1-4; TRBD1 might be the D (6 bases). Germline loops: CDR1 MNHNY, CDR2 SVGAGI (reference sequence). Between the trimmed V and J ends, which lost 6 bases and 5 bases, there was a span of 7 bases. The CDR3 contains 12 residues. For the CDR3, the DNA is TGTGCCAGCAGACAGGGAAATGAAAAACTGTTTTTT. Protein product: CASRQGNEKLFF.

The chain links TRBV7-9 to TRBJ1-6; D may be TRBD1 (6 bases). The CDR3 loop spans 14 amino acids. Germline loops: CDR1 SEHNR, CDR2 FQNEAQ (reference sequence). Trimming took off 3 bases at V and 7 bases at J, with 10 bases between the two ends. CDR3 nucleotides: TGTGCCAGCAGCTTGTACAGGGAAAATTCACCCCTCCACTTT. Translating gives CASSLYRENSPLHF.

CDR3 amino acids: CASSLSATFNYGYTF. In DNA, the CDR3 is TGTGCCAGCAGTTTATCGGCAACGTTTAACTATGGCTACACCTTC. This chain links TRBV27 with TRBJ1-2, with unresolved D. CDR1 and CDR2 (germline): MNHEY, SMNVEV (reference sequence). This CDR3 is 15 amino acids long. Trimming cost V 0 bases and J 1 base, with 9 bases left between them.

The rearrangement links TRBV9 to TRBJ1-3; maybe TRBD1 (6 bases). The CDR3 runs to 15 residues. From germline, CDR1 is SGDLS and CDR2 YYNGEE. V lost 3 bases to trimming and J lost 3 bases, with 13 bases between them. The CDR3 DNA reads as TGTGCCAGCAGCGCAACAGGGCTGGATGGAAACACCATATATTTT. Translating gives CASSATGLDGNTIYF.

The chain links TRBV7-8 to TRBJ2-7; TRBD1 aligns across 9 bases. The trim removed 5 bases at V and 6 bases at J, leaving 2 bases unmatched. Germline-derived CDR1 and CDR2 are SGHVS and FQNEAQ. The CDR3 has 12 amino acids. CDR3 coding DNA: TGTGCCAGCAGCATGGACAGGGGCGAGCAGTACTTC. This codes for CASSMDRGEQYF.

V is TRBV4-1 and J is TRBJ1-4; tentative D call: TRBD1 (5 bases). Trimming took 4 bases from V and 0 from J, leaving 12 bases between them. Per the germline V gene, CDR1 is MGHRA and CDR2 is YSYEKL. The length of the CDR3 is 16 residues. CDR3 protein: CASSPTGGATNEKLFF. The DNA for the CDR3 is TGCGCCAGCAGCCCAACCGGAGGGGCAACTAATGAAAAACTGTTTTTT.

The chain uses TRBV6-1 and TRBJ1-1; D is possibly TRBD1 (6 bases). V lost 2 bases and J 6 bases, leaving 10 bases between the germline ends. CDR3 size: 13 residues. Germline V gives CDR1 MNHNS, CDR2 SASEGT. CDR3 in amino acids: CASSEHNRAEAFF. Here the CDR3 DNA reads TGTGCCAGCAGTGAACATAACAGGGCTGAAGCTTTCTTT.

This rearrangement joins TRBV9 to TRBJ1-1; D is unclear. Germline-derived CDR1 and CDR2 are SGDLS and YYNGEE. V lost 4 bases and J lost 2, with 15 bases in between. The CDR3 spans 15 residues. The CDR3 region has the DNA TGTGCCAGCAGCCCGGAGGGCACACTTAACACTGAAGCTTTCTTT. It is translated as CASSPEGTLNTEAFF.

In this sample, this clone turned up once. CDR3 coding DNA: TGTGCCAGCAGCTACCAGGGACAGGGACATGGAGCTAATGAAAAACTGTTTTTT. Translated, it gives CASSYQGQGHGANEKLFF. This chain links TRBV5-6 with TRBJ1-4, with TRBD1 identical over 9 bases. Germline-derived CDR1 and CDR2 are SGHDT and YYEEEE. With 3 bases clipped from V and 3 bases from J, the junction kept 12 bases outside the gene matches. The CDR3 loop spans 18 amino acids. Drawing the rest from reference TRBV5-6 and TRBJ1-4, the complete variable domain is DAGVTQSPTHLIKTRGQQVTLRCSPKSGHDTVSWYQQALGQGPQFIFQYYEEEERQRGNFPDRFSGHQFPNYSSELNVNALLLGDSALYLCASSYQGQGHGANEKLFFGSGTQLSVL.

This clone was observed a few times. The V call is TRBV18, the J call TRBJ1-6; no firm D call. Germline V gives CDR1 KGHSH, CDR2 LQKENI. Trimming removed 2 bases at V and 8 bases at J, with 10 bases between. The CDR3 runs to 14 residues. This chain's CDR3 is CASSPWARDSPLHF. DNA for the CDR3: TGTGCCAGCTCACCATGGGCGAGGGATTCACCCCTCCACTTT.

This rearrangement joins TRBV27 to TRBJ1-5; tentatively, D is TRBD1 (6 bases). The CDR3 runs to 16 residues. Germline V gene lookup returns CDR1 MNHEY and CDR2 SMNVEV (reference sequence). V shed 8 bases and J shed 0 bases, with 17 bases lying between them. CDR3 sequence reads: CASPLGGQVSNQPQHF. In DNA form, the CDR3 reads TGTGCCAGCCCTCTCGGGGGGCAGGTTAGCAATCAGCCCCAGCATTTT.